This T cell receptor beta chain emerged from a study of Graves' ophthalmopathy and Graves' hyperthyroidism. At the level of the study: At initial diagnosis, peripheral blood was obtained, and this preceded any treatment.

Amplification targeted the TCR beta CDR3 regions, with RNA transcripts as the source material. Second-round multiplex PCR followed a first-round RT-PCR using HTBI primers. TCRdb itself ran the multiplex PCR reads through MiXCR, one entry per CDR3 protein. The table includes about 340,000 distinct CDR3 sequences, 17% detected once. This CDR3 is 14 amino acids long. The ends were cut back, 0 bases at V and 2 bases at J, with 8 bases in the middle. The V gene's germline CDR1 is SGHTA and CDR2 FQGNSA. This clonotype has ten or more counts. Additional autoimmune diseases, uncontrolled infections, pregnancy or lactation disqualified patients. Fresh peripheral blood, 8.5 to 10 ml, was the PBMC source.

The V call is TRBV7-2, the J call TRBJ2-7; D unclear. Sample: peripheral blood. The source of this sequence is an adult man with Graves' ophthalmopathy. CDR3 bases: TGTGCCAGCAGCTTAGCCGGCAAGGCCTACGAGCAGTACTTC. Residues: CASSLAGKAYEQYF.